The next 22 T cell receptor beta chains were all read from a single sample in a study of regulatory T cells in long-lasting Graves disease. As to time point: newly diagnosed GD, antithyroid drugs for less than 3 months. PBMCs were the source of the RNA used for TCR sequencing. Building of the TCR beta libraries involved iRepertoire HTBI primers and Arm-PCR of CDR3 regions. TCRdb used MiXCR to reprocess the multiplex PCR reads, holding one entry per CDR3 protein. Of over 500,000 distinct CDR3 sequences listed, about 16% are singletons. This sample also appeared in a second study, on T cells in Graves' hyperthyroidism and ophthalmopathy.

Material: peripheral blood mononuclear cells (PBMCs), obtained at new diagnosis, from a patient treated with antithyroid drugs. The receptors here all came from a man between 18 and 29 years old with Graves disease.

This chain joins TRBV9 and TRBJ1-2, with D unresolved. The V gene's germline CDR1 is SGDLS and CDR2 YYNGEE. Trimming left V 2 bases short and J 2 bases short, with 7 bases between. This CDR3 spans 13 amino acids. The CDR3 reads CASSVQDNYGYTF. DNA for the CDR3: TGTGCCAGCAGCGTTCAGGACAACTATGGCTACACCTTC.

The chain links TRBV6-2 or TRBV6-3 to TRBJ2-5; 9 bases agree with TRBD1. This CDR3 is 15 amino acids long. The V and J ends lost 5 bases and 5 bases, in that order; junction bases with no gene match: 9. Germline CDR1 and CDR2: MNHEY and SVGEGT. The CDR3 is CASSNDRGSGETQYF. The CDR3 region has the DNA TGTGCCAGCAGTAATGACAGGGGGAGCGGCGAGACCCAGTACTTC.

This clonotype showed up just a few times. The chain links TRBV5-1 to TRBJ2-2; 7 bases match TRBD1. Trimming at V came to 4 bases and at J to 2 bases, leaving 11 bases not matched to a gene. This CDR3 contains 17 residues. Germline loops: CDR1 SGHRS, CDR2 YFSETQ. The CDR3 is CASSVPTGQSNTGELFF. DNA of the CDR3: TGCGCCAGCAGCGTCCCCACGGGACAGAGCAACACCGGGGAGCTGTTTTTT.

Many counts were recorded for this clonotype. The V gene is TRBV3-1, the J gene TRBJ2-3; 9 bases are shared with TRBD2. Germline V lookup: CDR1 LGHDT, CDR2 YNNKEL (reference sequence). The CDR3 is 19 residues long. The J segment lost 5 bases and the V segment lost 1 base, leaving 16 bases of the junction unmatched. The CDR3 DNA reads TGTGCCAGCAGCCAAGTTACTAGCGGGCAACTTGGGTCTGGAGATACGCAGTATTTT. It specifies CASSQVTSGQLGSGDTQYF.

In this sample, this clonotype turned up a few times. The chain uses TRBV5-1 and TRBJ2-1, with D possibly TRBD1 on 6 matching bases. V was cut by 3 bases and J by 7 bases, with 20 bases left in between. There are 16 residues in the CDR3. Germline CDR1 is SGHRS and CDR2 is YFSETQ. CDR3 residues: CASSSTTGFRTNEQFF. The CDR3 bases are TGCGCCAGCAGCTCGACTACAGGGTTCCGGACGAATGAGCAGTTCTTC. The full variable domain, in which reference TRBV5-1 and TRBJ2-1 provide the parts outside the CDR3, is KAGVTQTPRYLIKTRGQQVTLSCSPISGHRSVSWYQQTPGQGLQFLFEYFSETQRNKGNFPGRFSGRQFSNSRSEMNVSTLELGDSALYLCASSSTTGFRTNEQFFGPGTRLTVL.

Ten or more counts support this clonotype. The chain uses TRBV27 and TRBJ1-1, with D perhaps matching TRBD1 (5 bases). Trimming took 7 bases from V and 5 from J, leaving 14 bases between them. From germline, CDR1 is MNHEY and CDR2 SMNVEV (reference sequence). The CDR3 loop spans 13 amino acids. Here the CDR3 DNA reads TGTGCCAGCACCCCGGGGGGGAGTACTGAAGCTTTCTTT. Protein: CASTPGGSTEAFF.

This clonotype was found many times. This rearrangement joins TRBV12-3 or TRBV12-4 to TRBJ1-4; D might be TRBD1 (6 bases). V was pared by 6 bases and J by 9 bases, with 20 bases between. The CDR3 spans 15 residues. The CDR3 region is CASRRRQAGTQKLFF. The CDR3 DNA sequence: TGTGCCAGCAGGAGAAGACAGGCCGGGACCCAAAAACTGTTTTTT.

This clonotype was observed many times. This rearrangement joins TRBV11-2 to TRBJ2-7; D might be TRBD1 or TRBD2, each matching 5 bases. The CDR3 spans 16 residues. V shed 0 bases and J shed 6 bases, with 18 bases lying between them. Germline CDR1 is SGHAT and CDR2 is FQNNGV. The CDR3 sequence: CASSLDPGTALSEQYF. For the CDR3, the DNA is TGTGCCAGCAGCTTAGATCCAGGGACGGCCCTTAGCGAGCAGTACTTC.

This clonotype was counted ten times or more. The chain joins TRBV27 to TRBJ2-7; 10 nucleotides line up with TRBD1. The ends lost 3 bases at V and 6 bases at J; junction bases unmatched: 8. This CDR3 is built from 15 residues. Germline assignment: CDR1 MNHEY and CDR2 SMNVEV (reference sequence). The CDR3 bases are TGTGCCAGCAGTTTTAGGTGGGACAGGGGTTCCGAGCAGTACTTC. Residues: CASSFRWDRGSEQYF.

This clonotype was found a few times. V gene TRBV5-1 combines with J gene TRBJ2-1; either TRBD1 or TRBD2 may fit D (5 bases each). V was clipped by 0 bases and J by 0 bases, with 13 bases between them. Germline-derived CDR1 and CDR2 are SGHRS and YFSETQ. This CDR3 has 17 residues. CDR3 DNA sequence: TGCGCCAGCAGCTTGGAGGGGATTACTAGCTCCTACAATGAGCAGTTCTTC. Its protein is CASSLEGITSSYNEQFF.

This clonotype showed up many times. This chain joins TRBV6-1 and TRBJ1-1; the D is unclear. This CDR3 comprises 13 residues. V was cut by 0 bases and J by 8 bases, with 10 bases left in between. Per the germline V gene, CDR1 is MNHNS and CDR2 is SASEGT. The CDR3 nucleotides read TGTGCCAGCAGTGAAGCGGCCCGGGTCGAAGCTTTCTTT. Its protein product is CASSEAARVEAFF.

This clonotype was recorded many times. The chain carries TRBV12-3 or TRBV12-4 and TRBJ2-7; the match to TRBD2 covers 10 bases. Trimming took 1 base from V and 2 from J; bases not matched to a gene: 2. This CDR3 spans 15 amino acids. CDR3 sequence (DNA): TGTGCCAGCAGTTTAGTACTAGCGGGAACCTACGAGCAGTACTTC. It is translated as CASSLVLAGTYEQYF.

This clonotype was seen many times. CDR3 bases: TGTGCCAGCAGTCCCCCGGGGACAGGGAAGTACTTC. Its translation is CASSPPGTGKYF. V is TRBV28 and J is TRBJ2-7; 9 bases agree with TRBD1. Germline assignment: CDR1 MDHEN and CDR2 SYDVKM. CDR3 size: 12 residues. With V trimmed by 5 bases and J by 11 bases, 7 bases remained unmatched.

A remark on this clonotype: This sequence may be a read error, since a much larger clone differs from it by one base. The chain employs TRBV15 and TRBJ2-7; TRBD1 matches at 9 bases. V dropped 10 bases and J dropped 9; count of bases not matched to a gene: 13. CDR3 length equals 13 residues. Germline V CDR1 and CDR2: LNHNV, YYDKDF (reference sequence). This chain's CDR3 is CAIARDRAHGQYF. The CDR3 DNA follows: TGTGCCATCGCGCGGGACAGGGCCCACGGGCAGTACTTC.

V and J are TRBV27 and TRBJ2-7, with D tentatively TRBD1 or TRBD2 (5 bases each). Per the germline V gene, CDR1 is MNHEY and CDR2 is SMNVEV (reference sequence). Trimming cost V 3 bases and J 3 bases, with 12 bases left between them. CDR3 length: 14 residues. CDR3 sequence (DNA): TGTGCCAGCAGTTTTTTGGGACCTCACTACGAGCAGTACTTC. Protein: CASSFLGPHYEQYF.

The table lists this clonotype with many counts. V and J are TRBV11-2 and TRBJ1-4; unclear D gene. The V and J ends lost 0 bases and 3 bases respectively, with 17 bases between them. The germline V gene has CDR1 SGHAT and CDR2 FQNNGV. The CDR3 has 18 residues. CDR3 in amino acids: CASSLDGPLAGPNEKLFF. In DNA form, the CDR3 reads TGTGCCAGCAGCTTAGATGGCCCCCTGGCAGGACCTAATGAAAAACTGTTTTTT.

The chain couples TRBV28 to TRBJ1-2, with TRBD1 matching over 8 bases. Germline CDR1 and CDR2: MDHEN and SYDVKM. The CDR3 runs to 16 residues. V shed 4 bases and J 4 bases; nucleotides not matched to a gene: 11. The CDR3 nucleotides read TGTGCCAGCAGTTACATTAGGCGGGACAGGACCTATGGCTACACCTTC. Its translation is CASSYIRRDRTYGYTF.

This clonotype was seen more than once but under ten times. The chain links TRBV7-9 to TRBJ1-4; possible D gene TRBD1, 6 bases. V shed 1 base and J shed 8 bases, with 14 bases lying between them. CDR3 size: 15 residues. CDR1 and CDR2 (germline): SEHNR, FQNEAQ (reference sequence). The CDR3: CASSLDQGSEEKLFF. Written as DNA, the CDR3 is TGTGCCAGCAGCTTAGATCAGGGGTCGGAGGAAAAACTGTTTTTT.

This clonotype was observed a handful of times. The chain has TRBV7-2 and TRBJ1-4; tentatively, D is TRBD1 (5 bases). The CDR3 runs 15 residues. Trimming cost V 1 base and J 5 bases, with 11 bases left between them. Germline lookup yields CDR1 SGHTA and CDR2 FQGNSA. In DNA form, the CDR3 reads TGTGCCAGCAGCTTAGGAGGGCAGGGAAATGAAAAACTGTTTTTT. The encoded protein is CASSLGGQGNEKLFF.

The V and J genes are TRBV6-2 or TRBV6-3 and TRBJ2-1; 8 nucleotides line up with TRBD2. This CDR3 contains 16 residues. From germline, CDR1 is MNHEY and CDR2 SVGEGT. J lost 8 bases, V lost 0 bases, and 9 bases had no gene match. For the CDR3, the DNA is TGTGCCAGCAGTTACTCCGGCGGGAGGCTCGGGGATGAGCAGTTCTTC. The encoded protein is CASSYSGGRLGDEQFF.

The sample holds many counts of this clonotype. This chain connects TRBV2 to TRBJ2-7, with a tentative D call TRBD1 (6 bases). The CDR3 length is 13 residues. V lost 6 bases to trimming and J lost 2 bases, with 11 bases between them. Germline V gene data show CDR1 as SNHLY and CDR2 as FYNNEI. The CDR3 protein is CASRLTGTYEQYF. DNA for the CDR3: TGTGCCAGCAGGTTAACAGGGACCTACGAGCAGTACTTC. The full variable domain, with the rest looked up from reference TRBV2 and TRBJ2-7, is EPEVTQTPSHQVTQMGQEVILRCVPISNHLYFYWYRQILGQKVEFLVSFYNNEISEKSEIFDDQFSVERPDGSNFTLKIRSTKLEDSAMYFCASRLTGTYEQYFGPGTRLTVT.

V is TRBV7-9 and J is TRBJ1-1; 8 positions agree with TRBD1. Germline loops: CDR1 SEHNR, CDR2 FQNEAQ (reference sequence). The CDR3 runs to 14 residues. CDR3 nucleotide sequence: TGTGCTGTAACGGGGCGGACCTCAGGGGGCCAAGCTTTCTTT. Residues: CAVTGRTSGGQAFF.